Following are 28 T cell receptor beta chains from one sample sequenced in a study of cytomegalovirus exposure and HLA in healthy donors. The PCR contained 60 Vbeta and 13 Jbeta primers. Clones were read by immunoSEQ multiplex PCR, and TCRdb kept only the in-frame ones, dropping some. The sample includes a few hundred thousand clones, roughly 70% seen only once; the top ten take 2% to 2.5%. The sequencing input was PBMCs. These receptors were taken from a female donor in good health and CMV-seronegative.

V is TRBV15 and J is TRBJ2-3; 7 bases match TRBD1. The CDR3 totals 18 residues. V lost 4 bases to trimming and J lost 4 bases; unmatched junction nucleotides: 17. Germline loops: CDR1 LNHNV, CDR2 YYDKDF (reference sequence). The CDR3 region is CATSTLLRRQGSSDTQYF. Here the CDR3 DNA reads TGTGCCACCAGCACCCTCCTCCGCCGACAGGGTAGTTCAGATACGCAGTATTTT. Filled out from reference TRBV15 and TRBJ2-3, the complete variable domain reads DAMVIQNPRYQVTQFGKPVTLSCSQTLNHNVMYWYQQKSSQAPKLLFHYYDKDFNNEADTPDNFQSRRPNTSFCFLDIRSPGLGDTAMYLCATSTLLRRQGSSDTQYFGPGTRLTVL.

This rearrangement joins TRBV27 to TRBJ2-4; 16 bases align to TRBD2. This CDR3 contains 18 residues. The ends lost 5 bases at V and 0 bases at J; junction bases unmatched: 4. Germline V lookup: CDR1 MNHEY, CDR2 SMNVEV (reference sequence). The CDR3 here is CASSPGTSGRGAKNIQYF. The CDR3 nucleotides read TGTGCCAGCAGTCCCGGGACTAGCGGGAGGGGAGCCAAAAACATTCAGTACTTC.

The J gene is TRBJ1-1, the V gene TRBV18; D is unclear. The germline V gene encodes CDR1 KGHSH and CDR2 LQKENI. CDR3 length: 13 residues. The germline V and J ends were trimmed by 3 bases and 9 bases, with 14 bases remaining between them. In DNA, the CDR3 is TGTGCCAGCTCACCTATCGAGGGAACTCAAGCTTTCTTT. It yields the protein CASSPIEGTQAFF.

The rearrangement links TRBV7-2 to TRBJ1-4; the D is unclear. CDR3 length equals 15 residues. V was pared by 3 bases and J by 5 bases, with 13 bases between. Per germline, CDR1 SGHTA and CDR2 FQGNSA. Here the CDR3 DNA reads TGTGCCAGCAGCTTTGGTCAGGTCCCGAATGAAAAACTGTTTTTT. Its translation is CASSFGQVPNEKLFF.

The chain has TRBV4-1 and TRBJ2-2; 8 positions match TRBD1. Trimming removed 6 bases from V and 0 bases from J; junction bases left unmatched: 6. The CDR3 consists of 16 residues. Per germline, CDR1 MGHRA and CDR2 YSYEKL. DNA for the CDR3: TGCGCCAGCAGAGAACAGGGGGAACCGAACACCGGGGAGCTGTTTTTT. It codes for CASREQGEPNTGELFF.

The chain recombines TRBV10-3 with TRBJ2-3; TRBD2 agrees at 9 bases. This CDR3 comprises 14 residues. The germline V gene has CDR1 ENHRY and CDR2 SYGVKD. J was trimmed by 6 bases and V by 8 bases; bases with no gene match: 9. DNA for the CDR3: TGTGCCATCTCGTGGCGGGAGGGCCGTGATACGCAGTATTTT. It yields the protein CAISWREGRDTQYF.

This clone was counted only a few times. The gene calls are TRBV28 and TRBJ2-7; D might be TRBD2 (5 bases). Germline loops: CDR1 MDHEN, CDR2 SYDVKM. V lost 10 bases and J 2 bases, leaving 15 bases between the germline ends. CDR3 length: 13 residues. The CDR3 DNA is TGTGCCACCGCCGGCGGGTCCACCTACGAGCAGTACTTC. Encoded protein: CATAGGSTYEQYF. Full variable domain (outside the CDR3, taken from reference TRBV28 and TRBJ2-7): DVKVTQSSRYLVKRTGEKVFLECVQDMDHENMFWYRQDPGLGLRLIYFSYDVKMKEKGDIPEGYSVSREKKERFSLILESASTNQTSMYLCATAGGSTYEQYFGPGTRLTVT.

This clone has only a few counts. J is TRBJ1-2 and V is TRBV6-5, with TRBD1 matching over 8 bases. V lost 8 bases, J lost 7 bases, and 12 bases stayed unmatched. This CDR3 contains 14 residues. Germline assignment: CDR1 MNHEY and CDR2 SVGAGI. The CDR3 DNA reads TGTGCCAGCCGAGGACAGGGAGTATTGGGTGGCTACACCTTC. It is translated as CASRGQGVLGGYTF.

This clone has just a few counts. The J gene is TRBJ2-7, the V gene TRBV4-1, with 10 bases matching TRBD2. The V gene end was trimmed by 1 base and the J gene end by 9 bases; junction bases not matched to a gene: 15. CDR3 length equals 17 residues. Germline V gene data show CDR1 as MGHRA and CDR2 as YSYEKL. Written as DNA, the CDR3 is TGCGCCAGCAGCCAAGTGGAGCGGGAGGGTCCTCAGGGGGGGCAGTACTTC. Encoded protein: CASSQVEREGPQGGQYF.

The chain couples TRBV10-1 to TRBJ2-7; D remains ambiguous. The CDR3 runs 12 residues. Trimming removed 3 bases from V and 7 bases from J, with 10 bases in between. Germline V gene data show CDR1 as WNHNN and CDR2 as SYGVQD (reference sequence). CDR3 loop: CASSDRMREQYF. CDR3 DNA: TGCGCCAGCAGTGACAGGATGCGAGAGCAGTACTTC.

The V call is TRBV6-6, the J call TRBJ2-2; D might be TRBD1 (6 bases). V was cut by 8 bases and J by 0 bases, with 16 bases left in between. The CDR3 spans 16 residues. CDR1 is MNHNY and CDR2 is SVGAGI in the germline V gene (reference sequence). CDR3 amino acids: CASQLGDIPNTGELFF. For the CDR3, the DNA is TGTGCCAGCCAGCTTGGGGACATTCCGAACACCGGGGAGCTGTTTTTT.

Points on this clone: The identical CDR3 is also encoded by other nucleotide sequences in the sample. This chain connects TRBV5-1 to TRBJ2-7, with TRBD1 matching 9 bases. Germline values: CDR1 SGHRS, CDR2 YFSETQ. The CDR3 consists of 15 residues. Trimming removed 2 bases from V and 2 bases from J; junction bases left unmatched: 5. CDR3 sequence (DNA): TGCGCCAGCAGCTTTGGGACAGGGTCAGCCTACGAGCAGTACTTC. As protein: CASSFGTGSAYEQYF. Combining the CDR3 with reference TRBV5-1 and TRBJ2-7 gives the whole variable domain KAGVTQTPRYLIKTRGQQVTLSCSPISGHRSVSWYQQTPGQGLQFLFEYFSETQRNKGNFPGRFSGRQFSNSRSEMNVSTLELGDSALYLCASSFGTGSAYEQYFGPGTRLTVT.

Of note for this clone: This same CDR3 is encoded by further DNA sequences in the sample. The V and J genes are TRBV6-5 and TRBJ2-7, with 8 bases identical to TRBD2. The CDR3 has 15 amino acids. The V gene end was trimmed by 6 bases and the J gene end by 4 bases; junction bases not matched to a gene: 11. Germline-derived CDR1 and CDR2 are MNHEY and SVGAGI. CDR3 bases: TGTGCCAGCAGCCCCCCCGGGGCTAGCGGGTACGAGCAGTACTTC. It codes for CASSPPGASGYEQYF.

The chain is built from TRBV5-1 and TRBJ2-1, with 8 nucleotides matching TRBD2. Germline CDR1 is SGHRS and CDR2 is YFSETQ. The V gene end was trimmed by 0 bases and the J gene end by 6 bases; junction bases not matched to a gene: 8. The CDR3 consists of 16 residues. CDR3 DNA: TGCGCCAGCAGCTTGGGTTTGAGGGCGGGAGGCAATGAGCAGTTCTTC. Residues: CASSLGLRAGGNEQFF.

The chain uses TRBV7-2 and TRBJ2-7; no firm D call. Germline CDR1 reads SGHTA; CDR2 reads FQGNSA. With 2 bases removed from V and 1 base from J, the gap between germline ends came to 9 bases. This CDR3 has 14 amino acids. The CDR3: CASSLLPQSYEQYF. In DNA form, the CDR3 reads TGTGCCAGCAGCTTACTCCCTCAGTCCTACGAGCAGTACTTC.

This chain links TRBV7-9 with TRBJ2-5; D gene unclear. CDR1 is SEHNR and CDR2 is FQNEAQ in the germline V gene (reference sequence). The V gene lost 3 bases and the J gene lost 2 bases, with 10 bases spanning the gap. The CDR3 runs 14 residues. CDR3 in amino acids: CASSFSPLQETQYF. The CDR3 DNA sequence: TGTGCCAGCAGCTTTAGCCCACTACAAGAGACCCAGTACTTC.

This clone was detected only a few times. The chain recombines TRBV19 with TRBJ1-3, with 9 positions matching TRBD1. The V gene's germline CDR1 is LNHDA and CDR2 SQIVND (reference sequence). Trimming cost V 5 bases and J 0 bases; bases outside gene matches: 11. CDR3 size: 18 residues. The CDR3 reads CASSPIPGTGNSGNTIYF. CDR3 in DNA: TGTGCCAGTAGTCCTATACCCGGGACAGGGAACTCTGGAAACACCATATATTTT.

The gene calls are TRBV7-9 and TRBJ2-6; no definite D call. Trimming took 2 bases from V and 0 from J, leaving 11 bases between them. Germline CDR1 SEHNR, CDR2 FQNEAQ (reference sequence). The CDR3 is made up of 17 amino acids. The CDR3 here is CASSLQMTYSGANVLTF. In nucleotides, the CDR3 is TGTGCCAGCAGCTTACAGATGACTTACTCTGGGGCCAACGTCCTGACTTTC.

The chain links TRBV21-1 to TRBJ2-5; the D segment call TRBD2 is taken from the table without a DNA check. TRBV21-1 is termed a pseudogene. This CDR3 contains 16 residues. In nucleotides, the CDR3 is TGTGCCAGCAGCTACAACGTTTTTCGGGGAAAAGAGACCCAGTACTTC. Amino acids: CASSYNVFRGKETQYF.

This rearrangement joins TRBV7-9 to TRBJ2-7; 10 positions match TRBD2. CDR1 is SEHNR and CDR2 is FQNEAQ in the germline V gene (reference sequence). The CDR3 sequence is 16 residues long. The V and J ends lost 5 bases and 5 bases, in that order; junction bases with no gene match: 12. CDR3 sequence: CASSLTRAGGPNEQYF. CDR3 in DNA: TGTGCCAGCAGCCTCACTCGAGCGGGAGGGCCGAACGAGCAGTACTTC.

The gene calls are TRBV6-1 and TRBJ2-2; D possibly corresponds to TRBD2 (6 bases). CDR1 and CDR2 (germline): MNHNS, SASEGT. The length of the CDR3 is 14 residues. The V and J ends lost 5 bases and 3 bases respectively, with 10 bases between them. CDR3 in amino acids: CASSTGRHTGELFF. In DNA, the CDR3 is TGTGCCAGCAGTACCGGGAGACACACCGGGGAGCTGTTTTTT.

This clone has more than one count but fewer than ten. The chain carries TRBV27 and TRBJ1-5; D gene unclear. The CDR3 has 13 amino acids. Trimming took 8 bases from V and 2 from J, leaving 10 bases between them. The V gene's germline CDR1 is MNHEY and CDR2 SMNVEV (reference sequence). The CDR3 sequence is CASGSGGNQPQHF. The CDR3 bases are TGTGCCAGCGGGTCCGGGGGCAATCAGCCCCAGCATTTT.

V and J are TRBV5-1 and TRBJ2-7; 7 bases fit TRBD1. The CDR3 is made up of 15 amino acids. The V gene end was trimmed by 6 bases and the J gene end by 2 bases; junction bases not matched to a gene: 11. Germline assignment: CDR1 SGHRS and CDR2 YFSETQ. CDR3 loop: CASNRGGPSPYEQYF. The DNA for the CDR3 is TGCGCCAGCAACCGAGGGGGCCCGAGCCCCTACGAGCAGTACTTC.

The genes are TRBV15 and TRBJ2-2; D is unclear. CDR1 is LNHNV, CDR2 YYDKDF, per germline (reference sequence). This CDR3 has 16 amino acids. Trimming pared 0 bases from V and 2 bases from J, leaving 10 bases between. The CDR3 DNA follows: TGTGCCACCAGCAGAGACGATCCTATTAACACCGGGGAGCTGTTTTTT. It translates to CATSRDDPINTGELFF.

The gene calls are TRBV7-9 and TRBJ2-5; D is possibly TRBD2 (6 bases). Trimming left V 5 bases short and J 4 bases short, with 20 bases between. The germline V gene encodes CDR1 SEHNR and CDR2 FQNEAQ (reference sequence). The CDR3 contains 16 residues. The CDR3 nucleotides are TGTGCCAGCAGCCCTCCCGGCGGCCCCGGGGGAGAGACCCAGTACTTC. It codes for CASSPPGGPGGETQYF. Supplemented by reference TRBV7-9 and TRBJ2-5, the full variable domain reads DTGVSQNPRHKITKRGQNVTFRCDPISEHNRLYWYRQTLGQGPEFLTYFQNEAQLEKSRLLSDRFSAERPKGSFSTLEIQRTEQGDSAMYLCASSPPGGPGGETQYFGPGTRLLVL.

This chain uses TRBV9 with TRBJ2-2, with 7 bases lining up with TRBD2. The junction had 3 bases not matched to a gene; V was cut back by 6 bases and J by 1 base. The CDR3 covers 14 residues. Per germline, CDR1 SGDLS and CDR2 YYNGEE. As DNA, the CDR3 is TGTGCCAGCAACGCGGGAGTGAACACCGGGGAGCTGTTTTTT. Its translation: CASNAGVNTGELFF.

This clone has only one observation. The V and J genes are TRBV11-2 and TRBJ2-2; 7 bases agree with TRBD1. Trimming took 3 bases from V and 4 from J; bases not matched to a gene: 5. The germline V gene encodes CDR1 SGHAT and CDR2 FQNNGV. This CDR3 comprises 15 residues. In DNA form, the CDR3 reads TGTGCCAGCAGCTTTACAGGGGTTCGCACCGGGGAGCTGTTTTTT. Amino acids: CASSFTGVRTGELFF.

This CDR3 is CASSLGTFTTPYEQYF. The CDR3 DNA follows: TGCGCCAGCAGCTTGGGGACATTCACGACCCCCTACGAGCAGTACTTC. The rearrangement joins TRBV5-1 to TRBJ2-7; TRBD1 might be the D (5 bases). The V gene lost 0 bases and the J gene lost 2 bases, with 15 bases spanning the gap. The V gene's germline CDR1 is SGHRS and CDR2 YFSETQ. This CDR3 is 16 amino acids long. Using reference TRBV5-1 and TRBJ2-7 for the parts outside the CDR3, the full variable domain is KAGVTQTPRYLIKTRGQQVTLSCSPISGHRSVSWYQQTPGQGLQFLFEYFSETQRNKGNFPGRFSGRQFSNSRSEMNVSTLELGDSALYLCASSLGTFTTPYEQYFGPGTRLTVT.